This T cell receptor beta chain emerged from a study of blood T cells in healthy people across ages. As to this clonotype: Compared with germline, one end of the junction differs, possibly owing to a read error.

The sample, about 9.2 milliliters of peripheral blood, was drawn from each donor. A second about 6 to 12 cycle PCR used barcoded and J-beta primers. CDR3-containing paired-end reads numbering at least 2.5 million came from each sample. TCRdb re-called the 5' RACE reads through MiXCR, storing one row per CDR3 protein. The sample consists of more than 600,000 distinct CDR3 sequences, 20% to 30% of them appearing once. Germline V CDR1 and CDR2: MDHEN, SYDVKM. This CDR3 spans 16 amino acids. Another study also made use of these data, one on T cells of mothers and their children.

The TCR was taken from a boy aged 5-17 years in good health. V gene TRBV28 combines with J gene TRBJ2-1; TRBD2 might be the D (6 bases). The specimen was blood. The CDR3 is CTSSSAGARSYNEQFF. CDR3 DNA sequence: TGTACCAGCAGTTCAGCGGGCGCTCGCTCCTACAATGAGCAGTTCTTC. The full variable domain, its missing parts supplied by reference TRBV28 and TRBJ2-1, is DVKVTQSSRYLVKRTGEKVFLECVQDMDHENMFWYRQDPGLGLRLIYFSYDVKMKEKGDIPEGYSVSREKKERFSLILESASTNQTSMYLCTSSSAGARSYNEQFFGPGTRLTVL.